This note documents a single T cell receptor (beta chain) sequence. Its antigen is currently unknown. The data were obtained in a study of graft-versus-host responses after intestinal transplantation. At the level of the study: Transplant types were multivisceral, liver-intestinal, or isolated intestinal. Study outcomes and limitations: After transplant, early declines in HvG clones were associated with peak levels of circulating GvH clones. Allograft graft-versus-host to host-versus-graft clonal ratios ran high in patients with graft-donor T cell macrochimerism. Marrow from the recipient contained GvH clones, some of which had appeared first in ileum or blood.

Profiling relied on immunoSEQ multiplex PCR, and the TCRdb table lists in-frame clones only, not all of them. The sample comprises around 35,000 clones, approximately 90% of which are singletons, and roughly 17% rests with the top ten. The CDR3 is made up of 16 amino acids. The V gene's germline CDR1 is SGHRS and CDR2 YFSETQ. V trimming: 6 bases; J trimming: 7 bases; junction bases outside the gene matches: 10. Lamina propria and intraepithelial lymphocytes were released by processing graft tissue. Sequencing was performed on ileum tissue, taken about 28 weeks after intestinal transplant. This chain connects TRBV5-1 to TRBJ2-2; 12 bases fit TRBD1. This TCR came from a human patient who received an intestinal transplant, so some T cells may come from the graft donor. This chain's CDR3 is CASTPWDRGRGGELFF. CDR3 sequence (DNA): TGCGCCAGCACTCCCTGGGACAGGGGGCGCGGCGGGGAGCTGTTTTTT.